These 21 T cell receptor beta chains originate from one sample sequenced in a study of cytomegalovirus exposure and HLA in healthy donors. This PCR relied on a set of 60 Vbeta primers and 13 Jbeta primers. The table came from immunoSEQ multiplex PCR; TCRdb's copy has only in-frame clones and leaves some out. The data contain approximately 160,000 clones, around 79% of them seen just once; the ten biggest clones take up 0.5% to 0.85%. The sample was PBMCs. The source is a male donor in good health and CMV-seronegative.

V usage is TRBV7-2 and J usage is TRBJ1-2; 7 nucleotides line up with TRBD1. Germline V gives CDR1 SGHTA, CDR2 FQGNSA. With V trimmed by 6 bases and J by 6 bases, 10 bases remained unmatched. CDR3 length equals 14 residues. CDR3 amino acids: CASSLLGGADGYTF. CDR3 DNA: TGTGCCAGCAGTTTACTAGGGGGCGCTGATGGCTACACCTTC. Combining the CDR3 with reference TRBV7-2 and TRBJ1-2 gives the whole variable domain GAGVSQSPSNKVTEKGKDVELRCDPISGHTALYWYRQSLGQGLEFLIYFQGNSAPDKSGLPSDRFSAERTGGSVSTLTIQRTQQEDSAVYLCASSLLGGADGYTFGSGTRLTVV.

CDR3 amino acids: CASSIRRGTQYF. In DNA, the CDR3 is TGTGCCAGCAGCATCCGGCGAGGGACCCAGTACTTC. V usage is TRBV7-2 and J usage is TRBJ2-5; D is ambiguous. The germline V gene has CDR1 SGHTA and CDR2 FQGNSA. With 5 bases removed from V and 7 bases from J, the gap between germline ends came to 11 bases. The CDR3 runs to 12 residues.

This sequence joins TRBV11-3 and TRBJ1-4, with 9 bases matching TRBD1. Trimming removed 3 bases from V and 7 bases from J; junction bases left unmatched: 3. The CDR3 is made up of 14 amino acids. From germline, CDR1 is SGHNT and CDR2 YENEEA. CDR3 DNA: TGTGCCAGCAGCTTGAGGGACAGGGCTGAAAAACTGTTTTTT. It codes for CASSLRDRAEKLFF.

The chain carries TRBV5-1 and TRBJ2-7; 8 bases map to TRBD1. The CDR3 consists of 14 residues. Germline CDR1 SGHRS, CDR2 YFSETQ. Trimming removed 4 bases from V and 6 bases from J; junction bases left unmatched: 9. The CDR3 loop reads CASSLGQGASEQYF. The CDR3 nucleotides read TGCGCCAGCAGCCTCGGGCAGGGGGCGAGCGAGCAGTACTTC. The full variable domain, rest sourced from reference TRBV5-1 and TRBJ2-7, is KAGVTQTPRYLIKTRGQQVTLSCSPISGHRSVSWYQQTPGQGLQFLFEYFSETQRNKGNFPGRFSGRQFSNSRSEMNVSTLELGDSALYLCASSLGQGASEQYFGPGTRLTVT.

The genes are TRBV5-4 and TRBJ2-3; 8 positions agree with TRBD1. CDR1 and CDR2 from the germline V gene are SGHNT and YYREEE (reference sequence). J gave up 10 bases and V 4 bases, and 5 bases lay outside the gene matches. This CDR3 has 12 residues. CDR3 sequence: CASSPRQGPQYF. In DNA form, the CDR3 reads TGTGCCAGCAGCCCTAGACAGGGGCCGCAGTATTTT.

The CDR3 coding sequence is TGTGCCAGCAGTTACTGGGCGGGGACCCCCTACGAGCAGTACTTC. Protein: CASSYWAGTPYEQYF. The chain has TRBV6-5 and TRBJ2-7, with D tentatively TRBD2 (6 bases). The CDR3 runs to 15 residues. V was cut by 1 base and J by 2 bases, with 12 bases left in between. CDR1 is MNHEY and CDR2 is SVGAGI in the germline V gene.

This chain connects TRBV14 to TRBJ2-1; TRBD1 might be the D (6 bases). CDR1 is SGHDN and CDR2 is FVKESK in the germline V gene. Trimming stripped 1 base from V and 4 bases from J, with 8 bases between. This CDR3 is 14 amino acids long. CDR3 in DNA: TGTGCCAGCAGCCAAGTAGGGGGTTACAATGAGCAGTTCTTC. This codes for CASSQVGGYNEQFF. Full variable domain (outside the CDR3, taken from reference TRBV14 and TRBJ2-1): EAGVTQFPSHSVIEKGQTVTLRCDPISGHDNLYWYRRVMGKEIKFLLHFVKESKQDESGMPNNRFLAERTGGTYSTLKVQPAELEDSGVYFCASSQVGGYNEQFFGPGTRLTVL.

The rearrangement links TRBV10-2 to TRBJ2-3; 7 bases fit TRBD2. CDR1 is WSHSY, CDR2 SAAADI, per germline. The CDR3 length is 14 residues. V shed 3 bases and J 4 bases; nucleotides not matched to a gene: 4. The CDR3 DNA follows: TGCGCCAGCAGTGAATCGGGGAGGGCAGATACGCAGTATTTT. Residues: CASSESGRADTQYF.

The genes are TRBV19 and TRBJ1-5, with 7 positions matching TRBD1. In germline, CDR1 is LNHDA, CDR2 SQIVND (reference sequence). The CDR3 runs to 15 residues. Losses at the gene ends were 4 bases for V and 7 bases for J; bases not matched to a gene: 10. CDR3 in DNA: TGTGCCAGTAGTACAATTGACAGGGACGACCAGCCCCAGCATTTT. This gives the protein CASSTIDRDDQPQHF.

This clone was counted once. The chain employs TRBV9 and TRBJ2-1, with 12 positions matching TRBD2. This CDR3 has 15 amino acids. The V gene end was trimmed by 3 bases and the J gene end by 8 bases; junction bases not matched to a gene: 6. Looked up from germline, CDR1 is SGDLS and CDR2 is YYNGEE. The CDR3: CASSATSGSFYEQFF. As DNA, the CDR3 is TGTGCCAGCAGCGCGACTAGCGGGAGCTTCTATGAGCAGTTCTTC.

The chain recombines TRBV11-2 with TRBJ2-3; D gene uncertain. The CDR3 totals 13 residues. V lost 5 bases and J lost 0, with 6 bases in between. From germline, CDR1 is SGHAT and CDR2 FQNNGV. CDR3 in DNA: TGTGCCAGCAGCACAGACAGCACAGATACGCAGTATTTT. It yields the protein CASSTDSTDTQYF. Looking up the rest from reference TRBV11-2 and TRBJ2-3 gives the full variable domain: EAGVAQSPRYKIIEKRQSVAFWCNPISGHATLYWYQQILGQGPKLLIQFQNNGVVDDSQLPKDRFSAERLKGVDSTLKIQPAKLEDSAVYLCASSTDSTDTQYFGPGTRLTVL.

This chain uses TRBV28 with TRBJ1-6, with TRBD1 matching 9 bases. There are 18 residues in the CDR3. Per germline, CDR1 MDHEN and CDR2 SYDVKM. V shed 5 bases, J shed 10 bases, and the junction held 18 bases outside the gene matches. The CDR3 spells CASSRPVQGALSKSPLHF. The CDR3 DNA sequence: TGTGCCAGCAGTCGACCGGTACAGGGGGCTCTTAGTAAGTCACCCCTCCACTTT.

The rearrangement uses TRBV7-2 and TRBJ1-5; D not resolved. Trimming removed 2 bases from V and 4 bases from J, with 9 bases in between. The CDR3 runs to 14 residues. Per the germline V gene, CDR1 is SGHTA and CDR2 is FQGNSA. The CDR3 loop reads CASSLPGPNQPQHF. DNA for the CDR3: TGTGCCAGCAGCTTACCCGGTCCTAATCAGCCCCAGCATTTT.

This chain uses TRBV29-1 with TRBJ1-1; D not resolved. Germline V CDR1 and CDR2: SQVTM, ANQGSEA. This CDR3 is built from 11 residues. Trimming pared 5 bases from V and 4 bases from J, leaving 8 bases between. Here the CDR3 DNA reads TGCAGCGTTCGGTCGGGCACTGAAGCTTTCTTT. Translating it yields CSVRSGTEAFF.

The chain couples TRBV7-3 to TRBJ2-5; 12 bases line up with TRBD2. The CDR3 runs to 14 residues. Unmatched junction bases numbered 9, after V lost 5 bases and J lost 11 bases. In germline, CDR1 is SGHTA, CDR2 FQGTGA. CDR3 sequence reads: CASSRTSGTGEQYF. The CDR3 DNA follows: TGTGCCAGCAGCCGGACTAGCGGGACTGGGGAGCAGTACTTC.

The count of this clone is one. The J gene is TRBJ2-3, the V gene TRBV2; 13 nucleotides agree with TRBD2. The ends lost 8 bases at V and 4 bases at J; junction bases unmatched: 3. The germline V gene has CDR1 SNHLY and CDR2 FYNNEI. This CDR3 has 14 amino acids. The CDR3 spells CASGGTSGADTQYF. The CDR3 region has the DNA TGTGCCAGCGGGGGGACTAGCGGGGCAGATACGCAGTATTTT.

The chain has TRBV6-5 and TRBJ2-2; D may be TRBD1 (5 bases). The CDR3 sequence is 14 residues long. Germline V lookup: CDR1 MNHEY, CDR2 SVGAGI. V was pared by 8 bases and J by 3 bases, with 13 bases between. Here the CDR3 reads CASWQGAHTGELFF. Written as DNA, the CDR3 is TGTGCCAGCTGGCAGGGCGCCCACACCGGGGAGCTGTTTTTT.

The chain joins TRBV6-1 to TRBJ1-5; tentative D call: TRBD1 (6 bases). V was pared by 11 bases and J by 4 bases, with 21 bases between. The germline gives CDR1 MNHNS, CDR2 SASEGT. This CDR3 comprises 15 residues. The CDR3 coding sequence is TGTGCCTCGTGGGTTGGTCAGGGGACAAATCAGCCCCAGCATTTT. Encoded protein: CASWVGQGTNQPQHF.

This clone was seen more than once but under ten times. The chain combines TRBV10-3 with TRBJ1-1; TRBD1 aligns across 7 bases. The CDR3 runs 15 residues. V lost 6 bases to trimming and J lost 0 bases; unmatched junction nucleotides: 7. Germline CDR1 reads ENHRY; CDR2 reads SYGVKD. The CDR3 spells CAISGGGAMNTEAFF. The CDR3, as DNA: TGTGCCATCAGCGGAGGGGGCGCTATGAACACTGAAGCTTTCTTT.

The rearrangement uses TRBV7-9 and TRBJ2-3; no clear D gene. Germline-derived CDR1 and CDR2 are SEHNR and FQNEAQ (reference sequence). V lost 5 bases and J lost 4, with 19 bases in between. The CDR3 runs to 16 residues. The CDR3 is CASSPPGAPLADTQYF. The CDR3, as DNA: TGTGCCAGCAGCCCCCCCGGTGCCCCTTTGGCAGATACGCAGTATTTT.

To note about this clone: The CDR3 ends on some other residue instead of the conserved phenylalanine or tryptophan, so this is likely a read error. This chain links TRBV2 with TRBJ1-2; 9 bases agree with TRBD1. The CDR3 covers 22 residues. CDR1 is SNHLY, CDR2 FYNNEI, per germline. Germline trimming cut 4 bases from V and 0 bases from J; bases unmatched to any gene: 24. The CDR3 coding sequence is TGTGCCAGCAGTGCCGCCCCCGGGACAGGGATATCAGGGGGCCTAGCTAACTATGGCTACACCCTC. This translates into CASSAAPGTGISGGLANYGYTL.